This T cell receptor (beta chain) originates from a study of T cell responses to AZD1222 COVID-19 vaccine. Germline values: CDR1 ENHRY, CDR2 SYGVKD. The V and J ends lost 2 bases and 5 bases, in that order; junction bases with no gene match: 3. CDR3 length: 16 amino acids. TCRdb keeps only in-frame clones here, not all; method: immunoSEQ multiplex PCR. Found here are 140,000 to 150,000 clones, about 91% of them singletons; the top ten hold over 13%. The receptor was isolated from an adult in good health. This specimen consisted of peripheral blood, obtained on day 0 of AZD1222 vaccination. The chain links TRBV10-3 to TRBJ2-3; 14 bases fit TRBD2. CDR3 residues: CAISERGTSGRDTQYF. In DNA, the CDR3 is TGTGCCATCAGTGAGAGGGGGACTAGCGGGAGAGATACGCAGTATTTT.